This T cell receptor beta chain stems from a study of OX40 agonist ivuxolimab in advanced cancers. Study-level results: On average, CD8+ T cells had more expanded clones than CD4+.

This CDR3 comprises 14 residues. Germline CDR1 ENHRY, CDR2 SYGVKD. The ends were cut back, 3 bases at V and 6 bases at J, with 14 bases in the middle. Comment on this clone: What it binds is not known.

Profiled with immunoSEQ multiplex PCR; TCRdb holds only in-frame clones, not every one. The data show roughly 80,000 clones, over 75% seen once. V gene TRBV10-3 combines with J gene TRBJ1-1, with a weak D call TRBD1 (6 bases). The sequence was collected from an adult with an advanced solid tumor such as melanoma, head and neck, liver or kidney cancer. The input for sequencing was CD4+ or CD8+ T cells sorted from blood, taken in a trial of the OX40 agonist ivuxolimab. The CDR3 DNA reads as TGTGCCATCAGTGAAGGGGGATGGCGAGCTGAAGCTTTCTTT. As protein: CAISEGGWRAEAFF.